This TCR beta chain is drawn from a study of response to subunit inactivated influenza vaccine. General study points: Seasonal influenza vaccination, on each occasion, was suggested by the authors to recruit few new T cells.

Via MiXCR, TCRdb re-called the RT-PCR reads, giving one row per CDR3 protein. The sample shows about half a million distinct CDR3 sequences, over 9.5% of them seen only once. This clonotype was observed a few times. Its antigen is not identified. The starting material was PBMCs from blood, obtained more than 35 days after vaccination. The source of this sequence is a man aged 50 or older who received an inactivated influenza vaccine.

The CDR3: CASSPAAGMETQYF. The DNA for the CDR3 is TGTGCCAGCAGTCCCGCGGCCGGGATGGAGACCCAGTACTTC. The rearrangement joins TRBV12-3 or TRBV12-4 to TRBJ2-5, with D possibly being TRBD2 (5 bases). V was clipped by 5 bases and J by 5 bases, with 15 bases between them. This CDR3 spans 14 amino acids.